This T cell receptor (beta chain) was retrieved from a study of shared clonotypes between healthy human individuals. Original handling: ImmunoSEQ output lacked quality scores and full-length reads, limiting matched filtering. Sequencing used immunoSEQ multiplex PCR; TCRdb keeps in-frame clones, though not all of them. V, J and clone size were drawn from that table, and D and trimming were deduced from the DNA. Of 1.5 million to 1.9 million clones in the sample, approximately 98% were seen once. Germline V CDR1 and CDR2: SGHNT, YYREEE (reference sequence). V lost 0 bases to trimming and J lost 0 bases; unmatched junction nucleotides: 3. The CDR3 totals 18 residues. Partitioning of CD4+ cells yielded a CD45RA+ naive subset and a CD45RA-negative memory subset.

The receptor comes from a man aged 25 to 40 in good health. J is TRBJ2-3 and V is TRBV5-4; 14 bases line up with TRBD2. Sequenced material: naive CD4+ T cells sorted from blood. Described subset: CD45RA+ positively selected. CDR3 nucleotide sequence: TGTGCCAGCAGCTTGGGACTAGCGGGAGGGAGGAGCACAGATACGCAGTATTTT. Its protein product is CASSLGLAGGRSTDTQYF.